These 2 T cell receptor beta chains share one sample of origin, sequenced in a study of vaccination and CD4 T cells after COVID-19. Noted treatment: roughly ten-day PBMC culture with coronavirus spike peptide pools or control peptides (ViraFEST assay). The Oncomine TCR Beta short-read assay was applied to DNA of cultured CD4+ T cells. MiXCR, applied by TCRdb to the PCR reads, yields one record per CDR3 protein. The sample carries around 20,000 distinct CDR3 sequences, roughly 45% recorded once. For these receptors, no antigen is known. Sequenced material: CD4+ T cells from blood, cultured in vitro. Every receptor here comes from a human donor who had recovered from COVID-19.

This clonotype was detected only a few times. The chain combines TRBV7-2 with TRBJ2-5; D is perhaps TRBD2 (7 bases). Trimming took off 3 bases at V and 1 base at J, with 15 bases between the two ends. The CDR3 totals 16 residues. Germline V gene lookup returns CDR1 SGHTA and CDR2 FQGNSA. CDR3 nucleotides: TGTGCCAGCAGCTTCCCCTCTCGGGGGGCCCAAGAGACCCAGTACTTC. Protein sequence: CASSFPSRGAQETQYF.

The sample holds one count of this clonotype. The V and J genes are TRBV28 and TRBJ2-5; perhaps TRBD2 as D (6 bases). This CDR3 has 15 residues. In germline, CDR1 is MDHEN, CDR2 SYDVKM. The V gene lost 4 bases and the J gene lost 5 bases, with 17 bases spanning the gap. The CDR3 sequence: CASSSAQGRGETQYF. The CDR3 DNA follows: TGTGCCAGCAGTTCTGCGCAGGGACGGGGGGAGACCCAGTACTTC.